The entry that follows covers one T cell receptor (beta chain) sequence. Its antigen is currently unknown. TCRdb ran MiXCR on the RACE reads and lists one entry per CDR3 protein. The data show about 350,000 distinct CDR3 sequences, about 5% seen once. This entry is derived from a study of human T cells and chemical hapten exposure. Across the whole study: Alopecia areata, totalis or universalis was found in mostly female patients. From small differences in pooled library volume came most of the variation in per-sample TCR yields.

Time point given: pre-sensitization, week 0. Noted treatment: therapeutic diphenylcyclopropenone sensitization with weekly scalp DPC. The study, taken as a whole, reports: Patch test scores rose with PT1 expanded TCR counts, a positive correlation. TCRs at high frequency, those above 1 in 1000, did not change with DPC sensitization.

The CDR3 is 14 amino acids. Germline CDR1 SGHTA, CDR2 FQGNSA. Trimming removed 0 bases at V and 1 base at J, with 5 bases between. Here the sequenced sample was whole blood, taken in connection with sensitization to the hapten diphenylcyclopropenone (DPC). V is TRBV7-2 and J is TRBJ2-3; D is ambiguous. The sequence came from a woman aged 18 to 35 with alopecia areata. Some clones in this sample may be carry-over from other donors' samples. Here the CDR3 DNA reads TGTGCCAGCAGCTTAGCGTTTCGCACAGATACGCAGTATTTT. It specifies CASSLAFRTDTQYF.